The rows below give T cell receptor beta chains drawn from one sample of a study of blood T cell repertoires in COVID-19. TCRdb's table, derived via immunoSEQ multiplex PCR, lists solely in-frame clones and lacks some. The repertoire has 190,000 or so clones, roughly 88% of them found once; the top ten carry over 7.5%. Input material: peripheral blood. These receptor sequences come from a woman older than 75 with acute or convalescent COVID-19. Both conserved end residues are part of each CDR3. The D gene is left open where the match is weak. Expanded clones are given a class, and other clones once, few, many or no size at all.

length | J | V | D | size | DNA | CDR3
15 | TRBJ2-1 | TRBV18 | TRBD1 | . | TGTGCCAGCTCACCTTTGGGACAGGGGCTGAATGAGCAGTTCTTC | CASSPLGQGLNEQFF
16 | TRBJ1-1 | TRBV7-8 | TRBD1 | . | TGTGCCAGCAGCGGCCCCCGGACAGGGCGGTGGACTGAAGCTTTCTTT | CASSGPRTGRWTEAFF
15 | TRBJ2-3 | TRBV18 | . | . | TGTGCCAGCTCACCGTTTCAGGATGGCACAGATACGCAGTATTTT | CASSPFQDGTDTQYF
15 | TRBJ1-4 | TRBV28 | . | . | TGTGCCAGCAGCCTCATGGGCGGACGCGGAGGGAAACTGTTTTTT | CASSLMGGRGGKLFF
14 | TRBJ2-2 | TRBV27 | TRBD1 | . | TGTGCCAGCAGACCGGGACAGAGCACCGGGGAGCTGTTTTTT | CASRPGQSTGELFF
15 | TRBJ1-6 | TRBV4-3 | . | once | TGCGCCAGCAGCCAATACAGGGCGGGTAATTCACCCCTCCACTTT | CASSQYRAGNSPLHF
15 | TRBJ2-7 | TRBV18 | TRBD1 | . | TGTGCCAGCTCACCAACGGACAGGGGGCAGGCCGAGCAGTACTTC | CASSPTDRGQAEQYF
14 | TRBJ1-6 | TRBV12-5 | TRBD1 | few | TGTGCTAGTGGTATCGGACAGGGAGATTCACCCCTCCACTTT | CASGIGQGDSPLHF
14 | TRBJ1-1 | TRBV6-6 | TRBD1 | . | TGTGCCAGCAATCCGACAGGGGGCGACACTGAAGCTTTCTTT | CASNPTGGDTEAFF
11 | TRBJ1-6 | TRBV12-3/TRBV12-4 | . | . | TGTGCCAGCAGCCGGAATTCACCCCTCCACTTT | CASSRNSPLHF
14 | TRBJ2-1 | TRBV7-9 | TRBD2 | . | TGTGCCAGCAGCCCGGGACTAGCGGTCAATGAGCAGTTCTTC | CASSPGLAVNEQFF
17 | TRBJ2-1 | TRBV7-3 | TRBD2 | . | TGTGCCAGCAGTCTCGGGACTAGCGGGAGTAAATACAATGAGCAGTTCTTC | CASSLGTSGSKYNEQFF
15 | TRBJ2-7 | TRBV18 | TRBD1 | few | TGTGCCAGCTCACCGGGACAGGGAAGCGCCTACGAGCAGTACTTC | CASSPGQGSAYEQYF
15 | TRBJ2-1 | TRBV10-2 | TRBD2 | few | TGCGCCAGCAGTTTCAGCGGGGGCTCCTACAATGAGCAGTTCTTC | CASSFSGGSYNEQFF
14 | TRBJ1-2 | TRBV19 | . | . | TGTGCCAGTAGTATGGAGGGCCTGGGCTATGGCTACACCTTC | CASSMEGLGYGYTF
16 | TRBJ1-1 | TRBV5-4 | . | once | TGTGCCAGCAGCTGGGCGGGACGTATGATGAACACTGAAGCTTTCTTT | CASSWAGRMMNTEAFF
13 | TRBJ2-5 | TRBV5-1 | . | . | TGCGCCAGCAGCAGGGACTTGGAAGAGACCCAGTACTTC | CASSRDLEETQYF
16 | TRBJ2-2 | TRBV11-2 | TRBD1 | . | TGTGCCAGCAGCTTATCCCGGACAGGGCGCACCGGGGAGCTGTTTTTT | CASSLSRTGRTGELFF
15 | TRBJ2-7 | TRBV18 | TRBD1 | . | TGTGCCAGCTCACCGGGGACAGCCAAAACCTACGAGCAGTACTTC | CASSPGTAKTYEQYF
16 | TRBJ2-5 | TRBV7-2 | TRBD2 | . | TGTGCCAGCAGCTCCAGACTAGCGGGACTCCAAGAGACCCAGTACTTC | CASSSRLAGLQETQYF
13 | TRBJ1-5 | TRBV6-2/TRBV6-3 | . | . | TGTGCCAGCAGTTACGGGGGGAGCCAGCCCCAGCATTTT | CASSYGGSQPQHF
16 | TRBJ1-1 | TRBV5-4 | TRBD1 | . | TGTGCCAGCAGCTTGGCTGGGACAGGGCTGAACACTGAAGCTTTCTTT | CASSLAGTGLNTEAFF
15 | TRBJ1-3 | TRBV25-1 | TRBD1 | . | TGTGCCAGCAGTGACCCAGGGGGCTCTGGAAACACCATATATTTT | CASSDPGGSGNTIYF
16 | TRBJ2-2 | TRBV18 | . | . | TGTGCCAGCTCACCTCTGGCTAGCGTGGGGACCGGGGAGCTGTTTTTT | CASSPLASVGTGELFF
14 | TRBJ1-1 | TRBV4-3 | . | . | TGCGCCAGCAGCCAAGATTCCCATAACACTGAAGCTTTCTTT | CASSQDSHNTEAFF
14 | TRBJ2-5 | TRBV6-5 | TRBD1 | once | TGTGCCAGCACCCGGACAGGGGGTTATGAGACCCAGTACTTC | CASTRTGGYETQYF
18 | TRBJ2-4 | TRBV3-1/TRBV3-2 | TRBD2 | . | TGTGCCAGCAGTTTACGCTGGGGGGGTGGTTTAGCCAAAAACATTCAGTACTTC | CASSLRWGGGLAKNIQYF
16 | TRBJ2-1 | TRBV7-9 | . | . | TGTGCCAGCAGCCTCCTTGTTTCCCTACCTTACAATGAGCAGTTCTTC | CASSLLVSLPYNEQFF
16 | TRBJ2-3 | TRBV5-4 | TRBD2 | once | TGTGCCAGCAGCTTGGCCGCAGGGAGGGAAGGAGATACGCAGTATTTT | CASSLAAGREGDTQYF
16 | TRBJ1-1 | TRBV7-7 | TRBD1 | . | TGTGCCAGCAGCTCGGAAAACAGGGGGCCGAACACTGAAGCTTTCTTT | CASSSENRGPNTEAFF
10 | TRBJ1-2 | TRBV29-1 | . | . | TGCAGCGTTGAAGACGGGGGCTACACCTTC | CSVEDGGYTF
12 | TRBJ1-1 | TRBV12-3/TRBV12-4 | . | once | TGTGCCAGCAGTTTTCGGGACACTGAAGCTTTCTTT | CASSFRDTEAFF
16 | TRBJ1-4 | TRBV4-2 | TRBD1 | once | TGTGCCAGCAGCCAAGATGTCGGGACAGGGGTCAAAAAACTGTTTTTT | CASSQDVGTGVKKLFF
14 | TRBJ1-1 | TRBV3-1/TRBV3-2 | . | . | TGTGCCAGCAGCCCCACTGGGGGGAGCACTGAAGCTTTCTTT | CASSPTGGSTEAFF
16 | TRBJ2-2 | TRBV7-2 | TRBD2 | . | TGTGCCAGCAGCCAGGTCGGGAGGGAGGTCACCGGGGAGCTGTTTTTT | CASSQVGREVTGELFF
13 | TRBJ1-2 | TRBV12-3/TRBV12-4 | . | . | TGTGCCAGCAAAATCGGAGCTAACTATGGCTACACCTTC | CASKIGANYGYTF
17 | TRBJ1-1 | TRBV19 | TRBD1 | . | TGTGCCAGTAGTATAGGGGTTGGGGGACAGGGGGAGTCCGAAGCTTTCTTT | CASSIGVGGQGESEAFF
14 | TRBJ2-3 | TRBV5-1 | . | . | TGCGCCAGCAGCCTACCAACGGGCACAGATACGCAGTATTTT | CASSLPTGTDTQYF
14 | TRBJ1-5 | TRBV7-9 | . | . | TGTGCCAGCAGCCTTACAGCTGACAATCAGCCCCAGCATTTT | CASSLTADNQPQHF
15 | TRBJ1-4 | TRBV5-1 | . | . | TGCGCCAGCAGCTTGGTAGGCGGAGTACCCGAAAAACTGTTTTTT | CASSLVGGVPEKLFF
19 | TRBJ1-4 | TRBV3-1/TRBV3-2 | . | . | TGTGCCAGCAGCCAAGAACTGGGGCAGGGCTCCCTAATTAATGAAAAACTGTTTTTT | CASSQELGQGSLINEKLFF
13 | TRBJ1-6 | TRBV5-1 | . | . | TGCGCCAGCAGCTTGGCGGGTACTTCACCCCTCCACTTT | CASSLAGTSPLHF
14 | TRBJ1-2 | TRBV5-1 | TRBD1 | once | TGCGCCAGCAGCTCGGGACAGGGGTACTATGGCTACACCTTC | CASSSGQGYYGYTF
18 | TRBJ2-2 | TRBV19 | TRBD2 | few | TGTGCCAGTAGTATAGACTCCGGGCTAGCGGAGTACACCGGGGAGCTGTTTTTT | CASSIDSGLAEYTGELFF
16 | TRBJ2-7 | TRBV18 | TRBD2 | . | TGTGCCAGCTCACCGTCACTAGCGGGAGTATCCTACGAGCAGTACTTC | CASSPSLAGVSYEQYF
16 | TRBJ2-2 | TRBV3-1/TRBV3-2 | TRBD1 | . | TGTGCCAGCAGCCATCCGGGACAGGGGAACACCGGGGAGCTGTTTTTT | CASSHPGQGNTGELFF
16 | TRBJ1-3 | TRBV19 | . | . | TGTGCCAGTAGTATTGCGGGCACCTACTCTGGAAACACCATATATTTT | CASSIAGTYSGNTIYF
14 | TRBJ2-7 | TRBV3-1/TRBV3-2 | TRBD2 | . | TGTGCCAGCAGCCAGGGCAGCGGGAGGAACGAGCAGTACTTC | CASSQGSGRNEQYF
17 | TRBJ1-3 | TRBV15 | . | . | TGTGCCACCAGCAGGCCTGGACCCGGGGTTGCTGGAAACACCATATATTTT | CATSRPGPGVAGNTIYF
17 | TRBJ2-2 | TRBV19 | TRBD2 | . | TGTGCCAGTACCCCGAGAGGGCGGGGGGCCCCTTCCGGGGAGCTGTTTTTT | CASTPRGRGAPSGELFF
13 | TRBJ1-2 | TRBV6-6 | TRBD1 | . | TGTGCCAGCAGCCCGAGACAGGGTCATGGCTACACCTTC | CASSPRQGHGYTF
16 | TRBJ1-2 | TRBV3-1/TRBV3-2 | TRBD1 | . | TGTGCCAGCAGTTGGTCCCCACAGGGGGCAAGCTATGGCTACACCTTC | CASSWSPQGASYGYTF
13 | TRBJ1-2 | TRBV2 | . | few | TGTGCCAGCAGTGGACTCAGGGACTATGGCTACACCTTC | CASSGLRDYGYTF
13 | TRBJ2-3 | TRBV4-1 | TRBD1 | . | TGCGCCAGCAGCTCCGGACAGGCAGATACGCAGTATTTT | CASSSGQADTQYF
14 | TRBJ2-5 | TRBV24-1 | . | . | TGTGCCACCAGTGGGACCAGGGGTCAAGAGACCCAGTACTTC | CATSGTRGQETQYF
14 | TRBJ2-2 | TRBV18 | . | . | TGTGCCAGCTCACCAGGCAGGAAAACCGGGGAGCTGTTTTTT | CASSPGRKTGELFF
15 | TRBJ2-5 | TRBV7-2 | TRBD2 | . | TGTGCCAGCAGCCCCCGAAGGCGGGGGTGGGAGACCCAGTACTTC | CASSPRRRGWETQYF
15 | TRBJ2-5 | TRBV7-2 | TRBD2 | . | TGTGCCAGCAGCTTAGTGACCGGGGGGCAAGAGACCCAGTACTTC | CASSLVTGGQETQYF
16 | TRBJ2-1 | TRBV6-1 | TRBD1 | . | TGTGCCAGCAGTGAGCCCGGGACAGGACCTACGGATGAGCAGTTCTTC | CASSEPGTGPTDEQFF
13 | TRBJ2-5 | TRBV7-9 | . | . | TGTGCCAGCAGCCAGCCGGGTCAAGAGACCCAGTACTTC | CASSQPGQETQYF